The sequence of this TCR beta chain was determined in a study of shared clonotypes between healthy human individuals (dated by TCRdb to the early 2020s). With respect to the entire study: The cohort included three men and a couple of women between 18 and 49 years of age. Blood TCR repertoires of four to six healthy adults were deeply sequenced to estimate repertoire size and the extent of clonotype sharing between individuals. For each donor, CD4 naive and CD4 memory were each run on three plates, CD8 naive on two plates, and CD8 memory on one plate. Each donor's leukapheresis produced roughly between roughly 0.9 and 9 billion PBMCs. To increase sequencing depth and limit assay-specific biases, TCR repertoire library preparation and sequencing were carried out by different laboratories using diverse techniques.

The donors were healthy, HIV-negative adults who had no recently reported acute infections or vaccinations. All donors were Caucasian adults living in Nashville, Tennessee, USA. CD4+ T cells were enriched by magnetic negative selection, after which naive cells were positively selected on CD45RA and the negative fraction was taken as the memory subset. Blood was collected by leukapheresis, and PBMCs were isolated by Ficoll-Histopaque density gradient centrifugation and then cryopreserved in liquid nitrogen vapor phase. Analytical flow cytometry was used to check the purity and quantity of every magnetically sorted T cell population. Genomic DNA was isolated from each sorted fraction and quantified by UV absorbance on a Nanodrop 2000c. TCR CDR3 regions were amplified from genomic DNA by multiplex PCR using the deep immunoSEQ assay. Extracted genomic DNA from each cell subset was spread evenly across all wells of several immunoSEQ 96-well plates, with each plate serving as a replicate. For sorted subsets, each replicate PCR was loaded with approximately 190 ng genomic DNA, equivalent to 30,000 or so T cell genomes. Purified libraries were quantified with a Qubit 3.0 fluorometer, sized on a Bioanalyzer 2100, and re-quantified with the KAPA Library Quantification kit. A separate single-read 150-cycle Illumina NextSeq 550 flow cell was used to sequence each immunoSEQ 96-well plate. Regarding the original processing steps: Because the immunoSEQ output included only junctional sequences and no quality scores, the filtering could not be the same as the filtering used for full-length reads. To assign V/J genes and CDR3, sequences were annotated against IMGT germline references using PyIR, a Python wrapper for IgBLAST v1.9. Reads were removed for weak V/J assignments (E-value above 1e-6), missing CDR3, stop codons, out-of-frame junctions, or ambiguous translated residues. V3J clonotypes were defined as sequences sharing the same inferred V gene, J gene, and CDR3 amino acid sequence. Percentage overlap between repertoires was computed as shared unique clonotypes divided by the size of the smaller repertoire. Three approaches were used to assess repertoire richness: RTK rarefaction, the Chao1 estimator, and Recon v2.1 estimates of unobserved clonotypes. OLGA was used to compute generation probabilities for all TCRbeta clonotypes that the gDNA method yielded from a handful of donors. Sourced from immuneACCESS, this table was stored by TCRdb with only in-frame sequences that have V and J called. A share of the clones is absent; for the studies checked, an unresolved V gene accounts for under half, and the remainder has no known explanation. From that table come the V and J calls and clone size; the DNA was used to work out D and trimming. For this sample the table gives under 2.5 million clones, of which 85% to 95% were detected only once. The top ten clonotypes cover around 0.35% of the sample.

Deletion took 5 bases off V and 2 bases off J, with a span of 4 bases between the germline ends. Reading from cysteine to phenylalanine, the CDR3 counts 12 amino acids. The kept DNA is CDR3 alone, 36 bases in frame from the first base. In the germline V gene, CDR1 corresponds to MRHNA and CDR2 to SNTAGT. As to this clone: The target of this receptor is not known. Per-nucleotide qualities are absent, and no much larger clonotype sits a single base away.

Overall study outcomes, separate from this receptor: Because the study included a small number of donors, the genetic and exposure-history diversity represented was limited. Pairwise subsampling led to the expectation that sequencing depth would affect the degree of clonotype sharing among donors. Estimated clonotype richness was generally larger for naive than for memory subsets. Compared with non-shared clonotypes, the clonotypes found in all four sorted-subset donors had higher generation probabilities. Rarefaction of sorted-subset datasets indicated incomplete sequencing despite the large sequencing depth. Sharing across a few donors was observed for 4.5% to 6.5% of naive CD4, less than 4% of naive CD8, over 2% of memory CD4, and about 0.4% of memory CD8 clonotypes. Only blood was sampled, and tissue TCR repertoires likely differ from those in blood.

Sequences were obtained from naive CD4+ T cells from PBMCs. The sample's cell subset or site label is to be understood as: CD45RA+ positively selected. The chain couples TRBV6-4 to TRBJ1-5; confidence is insufficient to name the D gene. This clonotype was sampled from a man aged 18-30 years in good health. Some clones in this sample may be carry-over from other donors' samples. The CDR3 loop reads CASSTGNQPQHF. The sequenced DNA is TGTGCCAGCAGTACGGGCAATCAGCCCCAGCATTTT.